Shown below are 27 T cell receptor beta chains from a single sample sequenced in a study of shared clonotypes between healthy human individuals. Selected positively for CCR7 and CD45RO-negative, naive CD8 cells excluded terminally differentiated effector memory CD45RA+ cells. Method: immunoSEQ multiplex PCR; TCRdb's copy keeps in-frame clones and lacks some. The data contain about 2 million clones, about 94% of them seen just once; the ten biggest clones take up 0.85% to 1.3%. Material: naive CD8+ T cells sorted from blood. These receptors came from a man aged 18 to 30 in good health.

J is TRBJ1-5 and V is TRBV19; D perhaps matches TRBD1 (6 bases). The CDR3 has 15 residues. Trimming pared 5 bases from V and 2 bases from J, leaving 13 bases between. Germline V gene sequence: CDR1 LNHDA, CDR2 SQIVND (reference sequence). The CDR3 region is CASSLTAGGNQPQHF. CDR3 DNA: TGTGCCAGTAGTTTAACCGCAGGGGGCAATCAGCCCCAGCATTTT. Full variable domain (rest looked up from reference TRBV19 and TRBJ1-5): DGGITQSPKYLFRKEGQNVTLSCEQNLNHDAMYWYRQDPGQGLRLIYYSQIVNDFQKGDIAEGYSVSREKKESFPLTVTSAQKNPTAFYLCASSLTAGGNQPQHFGDGTRLSIL.

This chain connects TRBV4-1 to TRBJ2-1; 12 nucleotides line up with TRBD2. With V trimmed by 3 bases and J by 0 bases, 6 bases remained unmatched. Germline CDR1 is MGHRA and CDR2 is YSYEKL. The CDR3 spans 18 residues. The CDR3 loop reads CASSQGLAGAYSYNEQFF. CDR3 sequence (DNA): TGCGCCAGCAGCCAGGGACTAGCGGGCGCTTACTCCTACAATGAGCAGTTCTTC.

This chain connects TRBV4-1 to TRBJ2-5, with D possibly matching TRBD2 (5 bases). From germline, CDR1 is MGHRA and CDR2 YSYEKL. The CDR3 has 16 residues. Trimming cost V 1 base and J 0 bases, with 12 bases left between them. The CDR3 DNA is TGCGCCAGCAGCCAAGGGACTGCAACCCACCAAGAGACCCAGTACTTC. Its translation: CASSQGTATHQETQYF.

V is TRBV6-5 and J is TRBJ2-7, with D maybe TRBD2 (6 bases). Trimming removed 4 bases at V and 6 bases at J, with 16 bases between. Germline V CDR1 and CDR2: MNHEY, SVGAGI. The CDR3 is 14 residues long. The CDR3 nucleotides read TGTGCCAGCAGTTGGGGGGAGTCGTTTGGCGAGCAGTACTTC. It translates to CASSWGESFGEQYF.

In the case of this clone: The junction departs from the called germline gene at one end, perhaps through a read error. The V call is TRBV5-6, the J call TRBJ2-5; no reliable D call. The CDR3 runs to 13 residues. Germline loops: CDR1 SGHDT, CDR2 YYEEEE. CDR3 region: CASSLGLEEIQYF. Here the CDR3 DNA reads TGTGCCAGCAGCTTGGGACTGGAAGAGATCCAGTACTTC.

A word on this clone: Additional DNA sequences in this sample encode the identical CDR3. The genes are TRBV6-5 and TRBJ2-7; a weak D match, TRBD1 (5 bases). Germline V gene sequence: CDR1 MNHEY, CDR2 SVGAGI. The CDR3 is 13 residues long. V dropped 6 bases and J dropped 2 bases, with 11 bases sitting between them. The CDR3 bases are TGTGCCAGCAGCCCCGACAGCCCCTACGAGCAGTACTTC. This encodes CASSPDSPYEQYF.

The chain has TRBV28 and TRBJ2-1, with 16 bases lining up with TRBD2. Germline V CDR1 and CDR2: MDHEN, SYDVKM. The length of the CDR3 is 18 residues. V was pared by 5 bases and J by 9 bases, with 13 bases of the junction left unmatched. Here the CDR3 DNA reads TGTGCCAGCAGTCCAGGGACTAGCGGGGGGGCCGGGCTTGGTGAGCAGTTCTTC. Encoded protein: CASSPGTSGGAGLGEQFF.

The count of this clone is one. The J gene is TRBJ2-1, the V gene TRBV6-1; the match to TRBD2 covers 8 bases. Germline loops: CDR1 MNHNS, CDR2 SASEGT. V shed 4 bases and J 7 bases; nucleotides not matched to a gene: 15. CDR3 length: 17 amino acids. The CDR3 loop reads CASSAISGKTRRNEQFF. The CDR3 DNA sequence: TGTGCCAGCAGTGCCATTAGCGGGAAGACGCGGAGGAATGAGCAGTTCTTC.

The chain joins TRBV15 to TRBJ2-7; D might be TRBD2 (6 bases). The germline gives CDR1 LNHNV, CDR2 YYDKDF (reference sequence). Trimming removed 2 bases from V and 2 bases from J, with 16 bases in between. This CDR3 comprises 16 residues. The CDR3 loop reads CATSRLDGLTTYEQYF. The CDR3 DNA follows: TGTGCCACCAGCAGACTGGACGGACTAACGACCTACGAGCAGTACTTC.

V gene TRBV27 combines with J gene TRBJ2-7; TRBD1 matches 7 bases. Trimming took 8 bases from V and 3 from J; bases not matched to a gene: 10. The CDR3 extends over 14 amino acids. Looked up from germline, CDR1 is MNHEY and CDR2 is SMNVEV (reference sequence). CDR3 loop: CASSPDRWIYEQYF. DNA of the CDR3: TGTGCCAGCTCTCCGGACAGGTGGATCTACGAGCAGTACTTC.

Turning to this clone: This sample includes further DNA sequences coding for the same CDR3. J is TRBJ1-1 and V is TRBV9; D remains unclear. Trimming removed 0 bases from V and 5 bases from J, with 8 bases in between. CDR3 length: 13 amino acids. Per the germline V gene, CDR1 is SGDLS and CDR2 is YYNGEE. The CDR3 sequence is CASSVGGSTEAFF. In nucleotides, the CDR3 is TGTGCCAGCAGCGTAGGGGGTAGTACTGAAGCTTTCTTT.

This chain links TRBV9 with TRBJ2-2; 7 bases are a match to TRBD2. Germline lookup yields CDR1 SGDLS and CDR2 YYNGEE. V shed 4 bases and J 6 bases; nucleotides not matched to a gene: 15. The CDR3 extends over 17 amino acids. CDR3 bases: TGTGCCAGCAGCTCGGGCCAAAGCGGGGCCGCATCCGGGGAGCTGTTTTTT. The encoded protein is CASSSGQSGAASGELFF.

This CDR3 reads CAITDRGSYSNQPQHF. Here the CDR3 DNA reads TGTGCCATCACGGATAGGGGGTCTTATAGCAATCAGCCCCAGCATTTT. The chain combines TRBV10-3 with TRBJ1-5, with D maybe TRBD1 (6 bases). V lost 7 bases and J lost 0, with 16 bases in between. The CDR3 consists of 16 residues. Per the germline V gene, CDR1 is ENHRY and CDR2 is SYGVKD.

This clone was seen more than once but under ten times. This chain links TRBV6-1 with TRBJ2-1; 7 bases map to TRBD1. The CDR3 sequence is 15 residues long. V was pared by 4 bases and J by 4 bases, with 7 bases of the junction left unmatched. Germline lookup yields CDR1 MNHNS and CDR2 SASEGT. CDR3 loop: CASSGRTGTYNEQFF. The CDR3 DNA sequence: TGTGCCAGCAGTGGCAGGACAGGTACTTACAATGAGCAGTTCTTC.

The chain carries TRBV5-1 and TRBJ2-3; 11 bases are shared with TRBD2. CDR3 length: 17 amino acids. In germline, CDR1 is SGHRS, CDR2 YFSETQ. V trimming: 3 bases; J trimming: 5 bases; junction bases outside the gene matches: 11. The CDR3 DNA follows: TGCGCCAGCAGCTGGTTAGCGGGGGGGCTATTGGAAGATACGCAGTATTTT. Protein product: CASSWLAGGLLEDTQYF.

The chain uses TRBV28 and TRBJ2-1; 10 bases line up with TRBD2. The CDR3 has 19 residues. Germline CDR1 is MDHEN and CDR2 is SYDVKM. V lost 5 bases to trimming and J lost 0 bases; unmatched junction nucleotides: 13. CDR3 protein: CASSPPDGLAVYSYNEQFF. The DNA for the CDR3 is TGTGCCAGCAGTCCGCCTGATGGACTAGCGGTCTACTCCTACAATGAGCAGTTCTTC.

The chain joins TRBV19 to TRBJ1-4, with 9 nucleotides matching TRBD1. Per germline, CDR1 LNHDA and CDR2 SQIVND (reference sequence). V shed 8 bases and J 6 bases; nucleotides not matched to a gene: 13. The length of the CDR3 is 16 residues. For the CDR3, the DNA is TGTGCCAGTTATCCCGGGACAGGGCGAAGGGATGAAAAACTGTTTTTT. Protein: CASYPGTGRRDEKLFF.

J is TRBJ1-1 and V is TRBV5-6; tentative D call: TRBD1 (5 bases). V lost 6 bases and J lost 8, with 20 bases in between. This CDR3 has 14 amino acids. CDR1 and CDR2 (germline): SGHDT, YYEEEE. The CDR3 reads CASKWGLGAGEAFF. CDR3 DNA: TGTGCCAGCAAATGGGGCCTGGGCGCGGGAGAAGCTTTCTTT. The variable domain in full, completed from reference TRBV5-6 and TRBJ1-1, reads DAGVTQSPTHLIKTRGQQVTLRCSPKSGHDTVSWYQQALGQGPQFIFQYYEEEERQRGNFPDRFSGHQFPNYSSELNVNALLLGDSALYLCASKWGLGAGEAFFGQGTRLTVV.

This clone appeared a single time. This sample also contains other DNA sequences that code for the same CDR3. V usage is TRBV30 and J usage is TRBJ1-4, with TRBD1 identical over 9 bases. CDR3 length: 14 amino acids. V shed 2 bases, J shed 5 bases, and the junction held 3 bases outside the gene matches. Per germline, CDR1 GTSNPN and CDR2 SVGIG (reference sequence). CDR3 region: CAWSLTGGNEKLFF. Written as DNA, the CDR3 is TGTGCCTGGAGTTTAACAGGGGGCAATGAAAAACTGTTTTTT.

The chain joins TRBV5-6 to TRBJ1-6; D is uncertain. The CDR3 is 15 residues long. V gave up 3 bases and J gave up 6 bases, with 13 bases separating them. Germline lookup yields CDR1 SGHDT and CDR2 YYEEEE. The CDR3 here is CASSSMGFGNSPLHF. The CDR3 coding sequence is TGTGCCAGCAGCTCAATGGGATTCGGTAATTCACCCCTCCACTTT.

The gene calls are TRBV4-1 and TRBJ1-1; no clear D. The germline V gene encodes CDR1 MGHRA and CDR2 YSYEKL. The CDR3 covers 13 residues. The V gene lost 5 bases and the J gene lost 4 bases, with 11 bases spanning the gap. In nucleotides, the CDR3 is TGCGCCAGCAGCTCAGCCGGGCTCACTGAAGCTTTCTTT. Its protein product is CASSSAGLTEAFF.

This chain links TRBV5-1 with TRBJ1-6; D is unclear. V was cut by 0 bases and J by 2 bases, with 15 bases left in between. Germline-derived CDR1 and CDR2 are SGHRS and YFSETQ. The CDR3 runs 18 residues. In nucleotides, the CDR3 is TGCGCCAGCAGCTTGGGAGGGCATGCGCCTGCCTATAATTCACCCCTCCACTTT. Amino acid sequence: CASSLGGHAPAYNSPLHF.

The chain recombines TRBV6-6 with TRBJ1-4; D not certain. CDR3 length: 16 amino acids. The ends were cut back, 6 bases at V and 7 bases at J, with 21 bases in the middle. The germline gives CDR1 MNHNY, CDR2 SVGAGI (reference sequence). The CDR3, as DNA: TGTGCCAGCAGGAATAAAGAGGGAGGGTCTGGTGAAAAACTGTTTTTT. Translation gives CASRNKEGGSGEKLFF.

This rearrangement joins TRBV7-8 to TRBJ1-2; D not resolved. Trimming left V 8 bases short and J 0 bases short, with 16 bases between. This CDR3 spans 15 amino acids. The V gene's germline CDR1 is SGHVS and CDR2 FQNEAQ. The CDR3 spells CASLPGTEANYGYTF. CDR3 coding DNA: TGTGCCAGCCTCCCCGGAACGGAAGCTAACTATGGCTACACCTTC.

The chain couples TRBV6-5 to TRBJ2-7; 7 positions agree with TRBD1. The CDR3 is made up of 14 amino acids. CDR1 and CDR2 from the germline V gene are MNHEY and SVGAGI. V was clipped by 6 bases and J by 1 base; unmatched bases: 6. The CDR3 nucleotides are TGTGCCAGCAGGGAGCAGGGGGTTTCCTACGAGCAGTACTTC. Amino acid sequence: CASREQGVSYEQYF.

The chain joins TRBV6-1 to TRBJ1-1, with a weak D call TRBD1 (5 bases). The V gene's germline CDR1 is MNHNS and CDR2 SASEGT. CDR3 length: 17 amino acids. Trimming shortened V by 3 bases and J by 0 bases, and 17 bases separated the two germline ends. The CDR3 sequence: CASSEGPDTDLNTEAFF. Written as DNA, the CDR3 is TGTGCCAGCAGTGAGGGACCAGACACGGATTTGAACACTGAAGCTTTCTTT.

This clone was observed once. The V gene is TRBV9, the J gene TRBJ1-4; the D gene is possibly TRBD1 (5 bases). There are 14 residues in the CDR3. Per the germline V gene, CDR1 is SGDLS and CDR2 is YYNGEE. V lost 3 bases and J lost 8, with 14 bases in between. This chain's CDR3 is CASSAFRDEEKLFF. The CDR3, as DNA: TGTGCCAGCAGCGCCTTCAGGGACGAAGAAAAACTGTTTTTT.